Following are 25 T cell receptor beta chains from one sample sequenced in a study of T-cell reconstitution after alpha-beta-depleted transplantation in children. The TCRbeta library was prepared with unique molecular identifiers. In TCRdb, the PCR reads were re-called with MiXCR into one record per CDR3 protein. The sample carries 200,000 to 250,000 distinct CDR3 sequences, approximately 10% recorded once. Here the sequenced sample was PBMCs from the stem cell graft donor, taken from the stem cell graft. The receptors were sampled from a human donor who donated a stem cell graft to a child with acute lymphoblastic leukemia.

This CDR3 reads CASSLGTVSSGNTIYF. The CDR3 region has the DNA TGTGCCAGCAGCCTCGGGACGGTGAGCTCTGGAAACACCATATATTTT. J is TRBJ1-3 and V is TRBV7-2, with D perhaps matching TRBD1 (5 bases). Germline CDR1 is SGHTA and CDR2 is FQGNSA. The CDR3 length is 16 residues. The ends were cut back, 5 bases at V and 0 bases at J, with 14 bases in the middle.

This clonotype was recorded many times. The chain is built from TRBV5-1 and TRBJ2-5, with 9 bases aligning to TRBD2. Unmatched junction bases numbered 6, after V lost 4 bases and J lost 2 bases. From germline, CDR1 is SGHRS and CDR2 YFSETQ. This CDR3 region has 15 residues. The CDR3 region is CASSRSTSGQETQYF. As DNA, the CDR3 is TGCGCCAGCAGCCGGTCGACTAGCGGACAAGAGACCCAGTACTTC.

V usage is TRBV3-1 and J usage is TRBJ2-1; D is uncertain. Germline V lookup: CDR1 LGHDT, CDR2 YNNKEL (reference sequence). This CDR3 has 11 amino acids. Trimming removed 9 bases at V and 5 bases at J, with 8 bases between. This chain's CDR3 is CARRHNNEQFF. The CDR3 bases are TGTGCCAGGCGCCATAACAATGAGCAGTTCTTC.

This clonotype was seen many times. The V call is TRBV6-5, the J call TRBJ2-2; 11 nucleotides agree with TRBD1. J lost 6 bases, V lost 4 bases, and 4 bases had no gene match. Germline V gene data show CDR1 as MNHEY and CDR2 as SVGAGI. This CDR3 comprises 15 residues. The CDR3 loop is CASSSDRGRSGELFF. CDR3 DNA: TGTGCCAGCAGTTCGGACAGGGGGCGATCCGGGGAGCTGTTTTTT.

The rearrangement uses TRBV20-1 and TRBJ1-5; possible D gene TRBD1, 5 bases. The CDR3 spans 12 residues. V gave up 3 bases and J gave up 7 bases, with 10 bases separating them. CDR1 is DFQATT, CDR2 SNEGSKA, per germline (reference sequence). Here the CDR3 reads CSARSRDQPQHF. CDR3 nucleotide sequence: TGCAGTGCTAGGTCCAGGGACCAGCCCCAGCATTTT.

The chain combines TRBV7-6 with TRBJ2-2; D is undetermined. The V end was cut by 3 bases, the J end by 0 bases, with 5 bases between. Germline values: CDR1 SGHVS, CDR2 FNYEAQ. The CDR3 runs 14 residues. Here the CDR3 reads CASSFSPNTGELFF. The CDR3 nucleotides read TGTGCCAGCAGCTTTTCCCCGAACACCGGGGAGCTGTTTTTT.

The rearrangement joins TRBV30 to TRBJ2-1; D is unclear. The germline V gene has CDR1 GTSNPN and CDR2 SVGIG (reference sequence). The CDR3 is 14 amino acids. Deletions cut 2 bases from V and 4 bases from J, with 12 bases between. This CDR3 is CAWSFETQYNEQFF. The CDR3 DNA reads TGTGCCTGGAGTTTCGAGACCCAATACAATGAGCAGTTCTTC.

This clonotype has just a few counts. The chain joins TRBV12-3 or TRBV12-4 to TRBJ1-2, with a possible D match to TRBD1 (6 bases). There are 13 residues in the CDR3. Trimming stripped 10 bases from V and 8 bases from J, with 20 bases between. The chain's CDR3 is CATTGSGAGGYTF. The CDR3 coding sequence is TGTGCCACCACTGGTTCAGGGGCGGGCGGCTACACCTTC.

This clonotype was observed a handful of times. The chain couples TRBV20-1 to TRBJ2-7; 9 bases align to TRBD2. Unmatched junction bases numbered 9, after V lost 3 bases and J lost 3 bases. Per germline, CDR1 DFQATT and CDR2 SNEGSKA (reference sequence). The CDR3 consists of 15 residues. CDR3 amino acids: CSASSSGATGYEQYF. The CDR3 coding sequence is TGCAGTGCTAGTTCTAGCGGGGCCACGGGCTACGAGCAGTACTTC.

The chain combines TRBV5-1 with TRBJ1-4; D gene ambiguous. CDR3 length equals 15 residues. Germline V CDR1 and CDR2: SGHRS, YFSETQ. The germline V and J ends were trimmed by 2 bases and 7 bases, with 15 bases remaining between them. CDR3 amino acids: CASSFRPDGSEKLFF. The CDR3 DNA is TGCGCCAGCAGCTTCCGACCCGACGGTAGTGAAAAACTGTTTTTT.

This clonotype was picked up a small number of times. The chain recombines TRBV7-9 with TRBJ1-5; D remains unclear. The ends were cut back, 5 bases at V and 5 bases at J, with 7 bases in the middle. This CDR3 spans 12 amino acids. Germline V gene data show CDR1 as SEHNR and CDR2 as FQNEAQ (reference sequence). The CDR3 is CASSNMDQPQHF. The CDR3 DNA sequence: TGTGCCAGCAGCAATATGGATCAGCCCCAGCATTTT. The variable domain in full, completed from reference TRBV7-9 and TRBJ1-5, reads DTGVSQNPRHKITKRGQNVTFRCDPISEHNRLYWYRQTLGQGPEFLTYFQNEAQLEKSRLLSDRFSAERPKGSFSTLEIQRTEQGDSAMYLCASSNMDQPQHFGDGTRLSIL.

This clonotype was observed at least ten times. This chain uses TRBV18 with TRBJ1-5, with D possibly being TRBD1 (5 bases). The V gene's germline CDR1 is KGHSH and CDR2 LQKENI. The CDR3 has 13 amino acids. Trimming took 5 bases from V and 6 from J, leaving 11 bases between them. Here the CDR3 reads CASSTQGSQPQHF. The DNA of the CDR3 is TGTGCCAGCTCAACCCAGGGTAGTCAGCCCCAGCATTTT.

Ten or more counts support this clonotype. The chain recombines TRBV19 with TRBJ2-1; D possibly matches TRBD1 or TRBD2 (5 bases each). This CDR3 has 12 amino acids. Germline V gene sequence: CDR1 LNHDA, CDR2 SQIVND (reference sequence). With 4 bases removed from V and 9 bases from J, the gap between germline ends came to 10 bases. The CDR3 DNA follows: TGTGCCAGTAGTACCATGAGGGGTGAGCAGTTCTTC. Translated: CASSTMRGEQFF. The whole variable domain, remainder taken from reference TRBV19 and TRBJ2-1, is DGGITQSPKYLFRKEGQNVTLSCEQNLNHDAMYWYRQDPGQGLRLIYYSQIVNDFQKGDIAEGYSVSREKKESFPLTVTSAQKNPTAFYLCASSTMRGEQFFGPGTRLTVL.

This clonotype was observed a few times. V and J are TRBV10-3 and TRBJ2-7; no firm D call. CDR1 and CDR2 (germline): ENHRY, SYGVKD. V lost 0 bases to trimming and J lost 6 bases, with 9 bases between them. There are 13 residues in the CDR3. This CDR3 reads CAISESRGSEQYF. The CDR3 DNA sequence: TGTGCCATCAGTGAGTCTCGCGGAAGCGAGCAGTACTTC.

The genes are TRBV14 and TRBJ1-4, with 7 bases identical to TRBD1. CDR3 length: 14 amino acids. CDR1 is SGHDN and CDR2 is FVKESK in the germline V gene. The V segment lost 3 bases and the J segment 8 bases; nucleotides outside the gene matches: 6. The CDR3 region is CASSQRQGREKLFF. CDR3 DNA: TGTGCCAGCAGCCAGCGACAGGGTAGGGAAAAACTGTTTTTT.

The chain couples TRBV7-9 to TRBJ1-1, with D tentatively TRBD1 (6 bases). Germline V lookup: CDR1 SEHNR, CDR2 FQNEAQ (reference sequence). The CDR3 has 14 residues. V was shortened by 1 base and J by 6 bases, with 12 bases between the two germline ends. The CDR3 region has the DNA TGTGCCAGCAGCTTAGGACAGGCATGGTCTGAAGCTTTCTTT. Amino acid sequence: CASSLGQAWSEAFF.

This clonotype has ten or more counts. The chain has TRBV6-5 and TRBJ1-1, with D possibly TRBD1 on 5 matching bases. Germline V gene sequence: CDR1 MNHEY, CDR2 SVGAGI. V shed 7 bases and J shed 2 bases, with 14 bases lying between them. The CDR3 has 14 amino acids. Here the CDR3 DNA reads TGTGCCAGCATTCTCGGGGCCGAAAACACTGAAGCTTTCTTT. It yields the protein CASILGAENTEAFF.

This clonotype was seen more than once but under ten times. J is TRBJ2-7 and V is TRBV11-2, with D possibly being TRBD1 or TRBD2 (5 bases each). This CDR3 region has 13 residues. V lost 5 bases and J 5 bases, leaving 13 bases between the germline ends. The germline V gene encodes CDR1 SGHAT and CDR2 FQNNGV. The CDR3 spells CASSPPGTHEQYF. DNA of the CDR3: TGTGCCAGCAGCCCGCCTGGGACCCACGAGCAGTACTTC.

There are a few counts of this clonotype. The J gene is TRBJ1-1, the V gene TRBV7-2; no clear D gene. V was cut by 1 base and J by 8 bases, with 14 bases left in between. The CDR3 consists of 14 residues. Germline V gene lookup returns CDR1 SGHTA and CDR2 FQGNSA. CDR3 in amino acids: CASSLGGFTPEAFF. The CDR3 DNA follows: TGTGCCAGCAGCTTAGGTGGCTTCACCCCCGAAGCTTTCTTT.

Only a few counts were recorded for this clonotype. In nucleotides, the CDR3 is TGTGCCAGCAGCGGCGACACAGCAACTAATGAAAAACTGTTTTTT. It codes for CASSGDTATNEKLFF. The V call is TRBV12-3 or TRBV12-4, the J call TRBJ1-4; D not resolved. The germline V and J ends were trimmed by 6 bases and 0 bases, with 11 bases remaining between them. This CDR3 has 15 amino acids.

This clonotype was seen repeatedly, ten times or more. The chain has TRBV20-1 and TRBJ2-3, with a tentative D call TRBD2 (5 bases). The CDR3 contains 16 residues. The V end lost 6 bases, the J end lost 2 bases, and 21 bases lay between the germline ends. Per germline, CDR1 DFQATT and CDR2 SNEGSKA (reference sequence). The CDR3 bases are TGCAGTGCCAGCGGACTGTTGAAACAACTCACAGATACGCAGTATTTT. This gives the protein CSASGLLKQLTDTQYF.

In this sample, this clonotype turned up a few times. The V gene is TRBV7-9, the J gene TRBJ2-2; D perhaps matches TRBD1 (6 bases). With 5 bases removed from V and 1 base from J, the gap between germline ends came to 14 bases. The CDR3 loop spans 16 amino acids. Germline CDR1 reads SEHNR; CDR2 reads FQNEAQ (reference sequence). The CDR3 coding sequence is TGTGCCAGCAGCCCCATCGGGACAAGGAACACCGGGGAGCTGTTTTTT. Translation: CASSPIGTRNTGELFF.

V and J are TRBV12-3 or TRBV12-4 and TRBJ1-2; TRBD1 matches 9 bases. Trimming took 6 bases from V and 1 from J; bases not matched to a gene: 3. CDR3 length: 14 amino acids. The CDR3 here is CASSPTGGNYGYTF. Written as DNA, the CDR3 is TGTGCCAGCAGCCCGACAGGGGGTAACTATGGCTACACCTTC.

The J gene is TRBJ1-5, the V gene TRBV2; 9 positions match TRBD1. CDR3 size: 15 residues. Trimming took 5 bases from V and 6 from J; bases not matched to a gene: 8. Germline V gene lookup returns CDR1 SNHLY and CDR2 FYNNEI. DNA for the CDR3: TGTGCCAGCAGTCGGGGGTTACAGGGGGCTCAGCCCCAGCATTTT. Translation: CASSRGLQGAQPQHF.

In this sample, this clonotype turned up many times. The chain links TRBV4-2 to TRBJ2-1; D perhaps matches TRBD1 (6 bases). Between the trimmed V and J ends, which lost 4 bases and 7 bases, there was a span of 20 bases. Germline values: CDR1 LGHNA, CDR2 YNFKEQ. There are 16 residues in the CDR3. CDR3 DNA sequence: TGTGCCAGCAGCCGGATTGATCCGGGACAATGGAATGAGCAGTTCTTC. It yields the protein CASSRIDPGQWNEQFF.